The rows below give T cell receptor beta chains drawn from one sample of a study of human T cells and chemical hapten exposure. TCRdb reprocessed the RACE reads via MiXCR and lists one record per CDR3 protein. The table shows approximately 97,000 distinct CDR3 sequences, with about 10% occurring only once. Sequencing was performed on whole blood, taken in connection with sensitization to the hapten diphenylcyclopropenone (DPC). The receptors shown here come from a middle-aged woman with alopecia areata. Some clones in this sample may be carry-over from other donors' samples. CDR3s include the opening cysteine and the closing phenylalanine or tryptophan. Fields, in order: D gene, V gene, clone size, J gene, CDR3 DNA, CDR3 protein. D genes are given only for firm matches. Clone size is given for some rows only: seen once, a few or many times, or a class if the clone is expanded.

D gene: TRBD2; V gene: TRBV27; clone size: few; J gene: TRBJ2-1; CDR3 DNA: TGTGCCAGCAGTTTAACAGCGGGATCGAGGAATGAGCAGTTCTTC; CDR3 protein: CASSLTAGSRNEQFF
D gene: TRBD2; V gene: TRBV14; clone size: many; J gene: TRBJ2-2; CDR3 DNA: TGTGCCAGCAGCCAAGCTAGCGGGACCACCGGGGAGCTGTTTTTT; CDR3 protein: CASSQASGTTGELFF
D gene: TRBD1; V gene: TRBV2; clone size: many; J gene: TRBJ1-1; CDR3 DNA: TGTGCCAGCAGCCGTGACAGGGAAAACACTGAAGCTTTCTTT; CDR3 protein: CASSRDRENTEAFF
D gene: TRBD2; V gene: TRBV10-3; clone size: many; J gene: TRBJ2-1; CDR3 DNA: TGTGCCATCAGAGCTAGCGGGGGGCCGAGTAAGCAGTTCTTC; CDR3 protein: CAIRASGGPSKQFF
D gene: -; V gene: TRBV6-6; clone size: many; J gene: TRBJ2-7; CDR3 DNA: TGTGCCAGCAGTTCCTCGAAGGGGGGTCCGAGCTCCTACGAGCAGTACTTC; CDR3 protein: CASSSSKGGPSSYEQYF
D gene: TRBD1; V gene: TRBV27; clone size: -; J gene: TRBJ1-2; CDR3 DNA: TGTGCCAGCAGTTGGGGGGACAGTAACTATGGCTACACCTTC; CDR3 protein: CASSWGDSNYGYTF
D gene: TRBD2; V gene: TRBV19; clone size: -; J gene: TRBJ2-7; CDR3 DNA: TGTGCCAGTACCATCTCGGGACTAGCGGGAGTAGACGAGCAGTACTTC; CDR3 protein: CASTISGLAGVDEQYF
D gene: -; V gene: TRBV12-3/TRBV12-4; clone size: few; J gene: TRBJ1-2; CDR3 DNA: TGTGCCAGCAGTTTACAGAACAAAGCTAACTATGGCTACACCTTC; CDR3 protein: CASSLQNKANYGYTF
D gene: TRBD1; V gene: TRBV20-1; clone size: -; J gene: TRBJ2-2; CDR3 DNA: TGCAGTGCGGGGAGGACAGGGGTTCTGAGCACCGGGGAGCTGTTTTTT; CDR3 protein: CSAGRTGVLSTGELFF
D gene: TRBD2; V gene: TRBV13; clone size: many; J gene: TRBJ2-1; CDR3 DNA: TGTGCCAGCAGCACCGGACTAGCGGGGGGGCATGAGCAGTTCTTC; CDR3 protein: CASSTGLAGGHEQFF
D gene: -; V gene: TRBV20-1; clone size: many; J gene: TRBJ2-3; CDR3 DNA: TGCAGTGCCCCGGACGGCAACACAGATACGCAGTATTTT; CDR3 protein: CSAPDGNTDTQYF
D gene: TRBD1; V gene: TRBV12-3/TRBV12-4; clone size: many; J gene: TRBJ2-1; CDR3 DNA: TGTGCCAGCAGTCTGGACAGGGTTAACGATGAGCAGTTCTTC; CDR3 protein: CASSLDRVNDEQFF
D gene: TRBD1; V gene: TRBV10-1; clone size: -; J gene: TRBJ1-2; CDR3 DNA: TGCGCCAGCCAGACAGGGGACTATGGCTACACCTTC; CDR3 protein: CASQTGDYGYTF
D gene: TRBD2; V gene: TRBV12-3/TRBV12-4; clone size: many; J gene: TRBJ2-1; CDR3 DNA: TGTGCCAGCAGTTTAAGTCCTACTAGCGGGAGTGTTACGAATGAGCAGTTCTTC; CDR3 protein: CASSLSPTSGSVTNEQFF
D gene: TRBD2; V gene: TRBV6-1; clone size: -; J gene: TRBJ2-5; CDR3 DNA: TGTGCCACGGCGGGGGGGGCCGTGCTCCAAGAGACCCAGTACTTC; CDR3 protein: CATAGGAVLQETQYF
D gene: -; V gene: TRBV29-1; clone size: few; J gene: TRBJ2-7; CDR3 DNA: TGCAGCGTCGGTGAGGACACCTACTACGAGCAGTACTTC; CDR3 protein: CSVGEDTYYEQYF
D gene: -; V gene: TRBV6-5; clone size: -; J gene: TRBJ1-6; CDR3 DNA: TGTGCCAGCAGTTATCAGGGCGGCTCACCCCTCCACTTT; CDR3 protein: CASSYQGGSPLHF
D gene: -; V gene: TRBV12-3/TRBV12-4; clone size: -; J gene: TRBJ2-2; CDR3 DNA: TGTGCCAGCAGTTTGCGGACAATCACCGGGGAGCTGTTTTTT; CDR3 protein: CASSLRTITGELFF
D gene: -; V gene: TRBV9; clone size: many; J gene: TRBJ2-3; CDR3 DNA: TGTGCCAGCAGCGCAGAGGGGTCCTACTGGGATACGCAGTATTTT; CDR3 protein: CASSAEGSYWDTQYF
D gene: TRBD2; V gene: TRBV28; clone size: -; J gene: TRBJ2-5; CDR3 DNA: TGTGCCAGCAGCCGACTGACTAGCGGGGGCTGGGTAGAGACCCAGTACTTC; CDR3 protein: CASSRLTSGGWVETQYF
D gene: TRBD1; V gene: TRBV7-6; clone size: many; J gene: TRBJ2-5; CDR3 DNA: TGTGCCAGCAGCTTAGCGGACAGGGGCCAAGAGACCCAGTACTTC; CDR3 protein: CASSLADRGQETQYF
D gene: -; V gene: TRBV9; clone size: many; J gene: TRBJ2-5; CDR3 DNA: TGTGCCAGCAGCGCCCCGTATGGAGGAGAGACCCAGTACTTC; CDR3 protein: CASSAPYGGETQYF
D gene: -; V gene: TRBV7-6; clone size: many; J gene: TRBJ1-4; CDR3 DNA: TGTGCCAGCACCACCGGAGGGGGGAGTGGTGAAAAACTGTTTTTT; CDR3 protein: CASTTGGGSGEKLFF
D gene: -; V gene: TRBV29-1; clone size: many; J gene: TRBJ2-2; CDR3 DNA: TGCAGCGTTGATCGGATGAACACCGGGGAGCTGTTTTTT; CDR3 protein: CSVDRMNTGELFF
D gene: -; V gene: TRBV20-1; clone size: -; J gene: TRBJ2-1; CDR3 DNA: TGCAGTGCTAGTAGACCGGAGCAGTTCTTC; CDR3 protein: CSASRPEQFF
D gene: -; V gene: TRBV7-9; clone size: -; J gene: TRBJ2-7; CDR3 DNA: TGTGCCAGCAGCTTAGCTGGGAGTACCTACGAGCAGTACTTC; CDR3 protein: CASSLAGSTYEQYF
D gene: TRBD2; V gene: TRBV4-2; clone size: few; J gene: TRBJ2-3; CDR3 DNA: TGTGCCAGCAGCCAAGATCCCCTCGTTGGAGCGGGAGGCGCCGGTACGCAGTATTTT; CDR3 protein: CASSQDPLVGAGGAGTQYF
D gene: -; V gene: TRBV29-1; clone size: many; J gene: TRBJ1-1; CDR3 DNA: TGCAGCGTTGACGTAGGGGCCAGAGAAGCTTTCTTT; CDR3 protein: CSVDVGAREAFF
D gene: -; V gene: TRBV28; clone size: -; J gene: TRBJ2-7; CDR3 DNA: TGTGCCAGCAGGGGACGGGACGGTACTAGTCGGGGCTCCTACGAGCAGTACTTC; CDR3 protein: CASRGRDGTSRGSYEQYF
D gene: TRBD2; V gene: TRBV6-5; clone size: -; J gene: TRBJ2-2; CDR3 DNA: TGTGCCAGCAGTTACTTCGGGGGGAGTAAGAACACCGGGGAGCTGTTTTTT; CDR3 protein: CASSYFGGSKNTGELFF
D gene: -; V gene: TRBV3-1; clone size: many; J gene: TRBJ1-2; CDR3 DNA: TGTGCCAGCACCCTAGGGGGATTGAAAGGCTACACCTTC; CDR3 protein: CASTLGGLKGYTF
D gene: TRBD2; V gene: TRBV20-1; clone size: -; J gene: TRBJ2-3; CDR3 DNA: TGCAGTGCTTCCGGGACTAGCGGTTTCACAGATACGCAGTATTTT; CDR3 protein: CSASGTSGFTDTQYF
D gene: TRBD2; V gene: TRBV5-1; clone size: -; J gene: TRBJ2-1; CDR3 DNA: TGCGCCAGCAGCCGACTAGCGGGAGAAGATAATGAGCAGTTCTTC; CDR3 protein: CASSRLAGEDNEQFF
D gene: TRBD1; V gene: TRBV20-1; clone size: few; J gene: TRBJ2-1; CDR3 DNA: TGCAGTGCCGACAGGGTGTGGATGGATGAGCAGTTCTTC; CDR3 protein: CSADRVWMDEQFF
D gene: -; V gene: TRBV29-1; clone size: few; J gene: TRBJ1-4; CDR3 DNA: TGCAGCGTTGGGAGGGTAGTCGGTGAAAAACTGTTTTTT; CDR3 protein: CSVGRVVGEKLFF
D gene: TRBD1; V gene: TRBV5-5; clone size: many; J gene: TRBJ1-1; CDR3 DNA: TGTGCCAGCAGCCCACGACAGGGGGCATACCCGAACACTGAAGCTTTCTTT; CDR3 protein: CASSPRQGAYPNTEAFF
D gene: -; V gene: TRBV4-2; clone size: -; J gene: TRBJ2-3; CDR3 DNA: TGTGCCAACAGCCAAGAGCTAGCAGACACAGATACGCAGTATTTT; CDR3 protein: CANSQELADTDTQYF
D gene: -; V gene: TRBV20-1; clone size: many; J gene: TRBJ1-5; CDR3 DNA: TGCAGTGCTAGAGCCTTATGGGGACAGCCCCAGCATTTT; CDR3 protein: CSARALWGQPQHF
D gene: TRBD1; V gene: TRBV20-1; clone size: -; J gene: TRBJ2-3; CDR3 DNA: TGCAGTGCTAGACAGGGGGCCACAGATACGCAGTATTTT; CDR3 protein: CSARQGATDTQYF
D gene: -; V gene: TRBV27; clone size: many; J gene: TRBJ1-1; CDR3 DNA: TGTGCCAGCAGCCGCGGGAGCGATGGTGAAGCTTTCTTT; CDR3 protein: CASSRGSDGEAFF
D gene: -; V gene: TRBV7-3; clone size: few; J gene: TRBJ2-1; CDR3 DNA: TGTGCCAGCAGCTCAGACCCACGTACCTACAATGAGCAGTTCTTC; CDR3 protein: CASSSDPRTYNEQFF
D gene: TRBD2; V gene: TRBV11-3; clone size: many; J gene: TRBJ2-3; CDR3 DNA: TGTGCCAGCAGCTCGCGGGAGGGATCACTTAGCACAGATACGCAGTATTTT; CDR3 protein: CASSSREGSLSTDTQYF
D gene: TRBD1; V gene: TRBV9; clone size: -; J gene: TRBJ2-3; CDR3 DNA: TGTGCCAGCAGCGTGGGGACAGGGATAAACACAGATACGCAGTATTTT; CDR3 protein: CASSVGTGINTDTQYF
D gene: -; V gene: TRBV30; clone size: few; J gene: TRBJ1-2; CDR3 DNA: TGTGCCTGGAGCGTTAGGGGGGCATCATATGGCTACACCTTC; CDR3 protein: CAWSVRGASYGYTF
D gene: TRBD1; V gene: TRBV18; clone size: many; J gene: TRBJ2-1; CDR3 DNA: TGTGCCAGCTCACGGACACTACAGGGGGCGCAAGACAATGAGCAGTTCTTC; CDR3 protein: CASSRTLQGAQDNEQFF
D gene: -; V gene: TRBV11-2; clone size: -; J gene: TRBJ2-1; CDR3 DNA: TGTGTCAGCAGCTTAGACTCCTATGGCTACAATGAGCAGTTCTTC; CDR3 protein: CVSSLDSYGYNEQFF
D gene: -; V gene: TRBV10-3; clone size: -; J gene: TRBJ2-2; CDR3 DNA: TGTGCCATCAGTGAGGGGGGCAGAAACACCGGGGAGCTGTTTTTT; CDR3 protein: CAISEGGRNTGELFF
D gene: -; V gene: TRBV7-9; clone size: many; J gene: TRBJ2-7; CDR3 DNA: TGTGCCAGCAGCTTAATCGGCGAGCAGTACTTC; CDR3 protein: CASSLIGEQYF
D gene: TRBD1; V gene: TRBV29-1; clone size: many; J gene: TRBJ2-7; CDR3 DNA: TGCAGCGTAACCCGGGACAGGGGGGTCAACGAGCAGTACTTC; CDR3 protein: CSVTRDRGVNEQYF
D gene: -; V gene: TRBV10-2; clone size: many; J gene: TRBJ2-7; CDR3 DNA: TGCGCCAGCAGTGAGGGGCAGAGCTACGAGCAGTACTTC; CDR3 protein: CASSEGQSYEQYF
D gene: -; V gene: TRBV6-4; clone size: -; J gene: TRBJ2-3; CDR3 DNA: TGTGCCAGCAATGGGGCGACCAGCACAGATACGCAGTATTTT; CDR3 protein: CASNGATSTDTQYF
D gene: -; V gene: TRBV5-4; clone size: -; J gene: TRBJ1-2; CDR3 DNA: TGTGCCAGCACCGGCGTCGGTGGCTATGGCTACACCTTC; CDR3 protein: CASTGVGGYGYTF
D gene: TRBD1; V gene: TRBV28; clone size: many; J gene: TRBJ1-1; CDR3 DNA: TGTGCCAGCAGTTCGGGACAGGGAATAACGATGAACACTGAAGCTTTCTTT; CDR3 protein: CASSSGQGITMNTEAFF
D gene: -; V gene: TRBV25-1; clone size: -; J gene: TRBJ2-1; CDR3 DNA: TGTGCCAGCAGTGATAAGTACAATGAGCAGTTCTTC; CDR3 protein: CASSDKYNEQFF
D gene: TRBD2; V gene: TRBV6-7; clone size: few; J gene: TRBJ2-7; CDR3 DNA: TGTGCCAGCAGCACCCGCGGACTAGCGGGGGGGTACTCCTACGAGCAGTACTTC; CDR3 protein: CASSTRGLAGGYSYEQYF
D gene: -; V gene: TRBV28; clone size: few; J gene: TRBJ1-2; CDR3 DNA: TGTGCCAGCAGTTCCGTCCGGTCTGGCTACACCTTC; CDR3 protein: CASSSVRSGYTF